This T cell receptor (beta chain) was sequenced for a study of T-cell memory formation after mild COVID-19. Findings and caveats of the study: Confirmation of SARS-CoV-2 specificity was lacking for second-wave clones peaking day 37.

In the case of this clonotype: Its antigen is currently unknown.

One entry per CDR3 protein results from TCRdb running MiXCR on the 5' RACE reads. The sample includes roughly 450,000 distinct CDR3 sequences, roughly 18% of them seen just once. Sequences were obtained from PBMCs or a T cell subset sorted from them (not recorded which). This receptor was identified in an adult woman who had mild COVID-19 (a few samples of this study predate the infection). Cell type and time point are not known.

Here the CDR3 DNA reads TGCGCCAGCAGCTTGTTCAGGGAAGCCGACTCCTACGAGCAGTACTTC. Its translation: CASSLFREADSYEQYF. The V and J genes are TRBV5-1 and TRBJ2-7; D is perhaps TRBD1 (5 bases). The CDR3 contains 16 residues. CDR1 is SGHRS and CDR2 is YFSETQ in the germline V gene. V was clipped by 1 base and J by 0 bases, with 14 bases between them. Drawing the rest from reference TRBV5-1 and TRBJ2-7, the complete variable domain is KAGVTQTPRYLIKTRGQQVTLSCSPISGHRSVSWYQQTPGQGLQFLFEYFSETQRNKGNFPGRFSGRQFSNSRSEMNVSTLELGDSALYLCASSLFREADSYEQYFGPGTRLTVT.